Each of the 9 T cell receptor beta chains below was sequenced from the same sample in a study of blood T cell repertoires in COVID-19. Here immunoSEQ multiplex PCR was the method, and the copy in TCRdb shows in-frame clones only, minus some. Here the sample spans about 18,000 clones, 81% being singletons. The sequencing input was peripheral blood. These receptors were obtained from a man aged 35 to 55 with active or convalescent COVID-19.

This clone was picked up a small number of times. V usage is TRBV12-5 and J usage is TRBJ2-5; tentative D call: TRBD2 (5 bases). Germline V lookup: CDR1 LGHNT, CDR2 FRNRAP. The CDR3 has 15 amino acids. V lost 7 bases and J lost 1, with 16 bases in between. This CDR3 reads CASAQGQRAQETQYF. CDR3 nucleotides: TGTGCTAGTGCCCAAGGCCAGAGGGCCCAAGAGACCCAGTACTTC. The variable domain in full, completed from reference TRBV12-5 and TRBJ2-5, reads DARVTQTPRHKVTEMGQEVTMRCQPILGHNTVFWYRQTMMQGLELLAYFRNRAPLDDSGMPKDRFSAEMPDATLATLKIQPSEPRDSAVYFCASAQGQRAQETQYFGPGTRLLVL.

This clone was detected only once. The chain employs TRBV5-1 and TRBJ1-3; the match to TRBD1 covers 8 bases. This CDR3 is built from 16 residues. Germline V gene data show CDR1 as SGHRS and CDR2 as YFSETQ. V was clipped by 0 bases and J by 2 bases; unmatched bases: 4. The CDR3 region has the DNA TGCGCCAGCAGCTTGGAAGGGACAGGTGCTGGAAACACCATATATTTT. Protein sequence: CASSLEGTGAGNTIYF.

V usage is TRBV30 and J usage is TRBJ1-1; a weak D match, TRBD1 (5 bases). The CDR3 is 15 residues long. The germline V gene encodes CDR1 GTSNPN and CDR2 SVGIG (reference sequence). Trimming took 2 bases from V and 0 from J, leaving 13 bases between them. The chain's CDR3 is CAWSPHGGVNTEAFF. The CDR3 nucleotides are TGTGCCTGGAGTCCCCATGGAGGGGTGAACACTGAAGCTTTCTTT.

This chain uses TRBV6-4 with TRBJ1-6, with D perhaps matching TRBD1 (6 bases). CDR3 length: 15 residues. Germline values: CDR1 MRHNA, CDR2 SNTAGT. The V gene lost 6 bases and the J gene lost 7 bases, with 16 bases spanning the gap. For the CDR3, the DNA is TGTGCCAGCAGCGCCCGACAGGCCCCAAATTCACCCCTCCACTTT. Amino acids: CASSARQAPNSPLHF.

The rearrangement joins TRBV6-4 to TRBJ2-1, with unresolved D. The CDR3 contains 13 residues. V lost 2 bases, J lost 8 bases, and 10 bases lay in between. Germline V gene sequence: CDR1 MRHNA, CDR2 SNTAGT. The chain's CDR3 is CASSDRYTDEQFF. The CDR3 region has the DNA TGTGCCAGCAGTGACCGTTATACGGATGAGCAGTTCTTC.

The chain joins TRBV10-3 to TRBJ2-7; possible D gene TRBD1, 6 bases. The V and J ends lost 9 bases and 0 bases respectively, with 15 bases between them. CDR1 is ENHRY, CDR2 SYGVKD, per germline. CDR3 length equals 14 residues. CDR3 bases: TGTGCCATTCTAGAGGACAGTAACTCCTACGAGCAGTACTTC. It is translated as CAILEDSNSYEQYF.

This clone is a singleton in its sample. At one end the junction does not follow the germline gene, possibly because of a read error. CDR3 amino acids: CASSLAGHSGGQDEQFF. The CDR3 DNA is TGTGCTAGCAGCTTAGCGGGGCACTCGGGGGGGCAAGACGAGCAGTTCTTC. The chain is built from TRBV7-7 and TRBJ2-1; 8 positions agree with TRBD2. This CDR3 region has 17 residues. Per the germline V gene, CDR1 is SSHAT and CDR2 is FNYEAQ (reference sequence).

This rearrangement joins TRBV4-2 to TRBJ1-3; no reliable D call. The V gene lost 1 base and the J gene lost 0 bases, with 13 bases spanning the gap. CDR1 LGHNA and CDR2 YNFKEQ come from the germline V gene. This CDR3 is built from 17 residues. CDR3 DNA sequence: TGTGCCAGCAGCCAAGGACTCCAAGCGAACTCTGGAAACACCATATATTTT. Its protein is CASSQGLQANSGNTIYF.

This clone was counted a few times. The chain combines TRBV4-2 with TRBJ1-4; D is ambiguous. Trimming pared 0 bases from V and 10 bases from J, leaving 9 bases between. Germline CDR1 is LGHNA and CDR2 is YNFKEQ. The CDR3 extends over 13 amino acids. CDR3 coding DNA: TGTGCCAGCAGCCAAGAGAATCTCGGAAAACTGTTTTTT. Translated, it gives CASSQENLGKLFF.